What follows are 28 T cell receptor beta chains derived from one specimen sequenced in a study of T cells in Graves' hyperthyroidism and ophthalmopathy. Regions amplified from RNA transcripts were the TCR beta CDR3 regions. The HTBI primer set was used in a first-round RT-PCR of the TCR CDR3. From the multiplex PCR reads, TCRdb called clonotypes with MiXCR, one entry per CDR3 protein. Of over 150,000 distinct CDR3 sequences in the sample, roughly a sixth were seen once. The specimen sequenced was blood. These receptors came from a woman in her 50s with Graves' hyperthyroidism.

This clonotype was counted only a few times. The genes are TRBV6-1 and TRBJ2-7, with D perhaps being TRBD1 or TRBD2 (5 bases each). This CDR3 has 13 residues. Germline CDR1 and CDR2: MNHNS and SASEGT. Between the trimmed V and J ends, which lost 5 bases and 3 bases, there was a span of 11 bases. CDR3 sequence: CASSRDVYYEQYF. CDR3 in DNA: TGTGCCAGCAGTCGGGACGTCTACTACGAGCAGTACTTC.

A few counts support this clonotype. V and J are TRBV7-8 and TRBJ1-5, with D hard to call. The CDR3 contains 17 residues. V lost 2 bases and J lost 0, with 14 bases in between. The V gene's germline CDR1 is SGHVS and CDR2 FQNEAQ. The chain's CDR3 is CASSLNTAEYSNQPQHF. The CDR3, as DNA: TGTGCCAGCAGCTTAAACACGGCGGAATATAGCAATCAGCCCCAGCATTTT.

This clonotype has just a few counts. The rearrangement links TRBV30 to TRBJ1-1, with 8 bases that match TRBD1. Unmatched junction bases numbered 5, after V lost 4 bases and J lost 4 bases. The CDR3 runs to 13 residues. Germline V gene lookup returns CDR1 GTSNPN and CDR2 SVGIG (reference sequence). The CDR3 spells CAWTKTGVTEAFF. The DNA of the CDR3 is TGTGCCTGGACCAAGACAGGGGTCACTGAAGCTTTCTTT.

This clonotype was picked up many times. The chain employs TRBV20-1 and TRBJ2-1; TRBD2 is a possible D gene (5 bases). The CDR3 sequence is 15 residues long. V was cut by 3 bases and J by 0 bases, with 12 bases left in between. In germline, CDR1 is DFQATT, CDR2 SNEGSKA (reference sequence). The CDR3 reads CSARDRLSSYNEQFF. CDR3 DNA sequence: TGCAGTGCTAGGGATCGACTAAGCTCCTACAATGAGCAGTTCTTC.

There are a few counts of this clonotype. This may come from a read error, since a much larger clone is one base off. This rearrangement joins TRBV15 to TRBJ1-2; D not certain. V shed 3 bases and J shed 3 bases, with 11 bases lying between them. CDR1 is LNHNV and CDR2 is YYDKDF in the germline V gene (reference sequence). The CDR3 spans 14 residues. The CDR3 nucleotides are TGTGCCACCAGCAGGGACCCACTGGACTATGGCTACACCTTC. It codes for CATSRDPLDYGYTF.

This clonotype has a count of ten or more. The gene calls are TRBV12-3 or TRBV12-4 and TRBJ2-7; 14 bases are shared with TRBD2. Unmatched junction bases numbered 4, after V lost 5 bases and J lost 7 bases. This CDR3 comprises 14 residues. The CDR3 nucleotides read TGTGCCAGCAGTGGGACTAGCGGGAGTGGAGAGCAGTACTTC. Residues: CASSGTSGSGEQYF.

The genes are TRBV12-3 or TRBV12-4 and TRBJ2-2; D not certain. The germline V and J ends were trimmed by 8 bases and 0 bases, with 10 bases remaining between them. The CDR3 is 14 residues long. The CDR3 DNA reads TGTGCCAGCGTAGTGAACGCGAACACCGGGGAGCTGTTTTTT. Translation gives CASVVNANTGELFF.

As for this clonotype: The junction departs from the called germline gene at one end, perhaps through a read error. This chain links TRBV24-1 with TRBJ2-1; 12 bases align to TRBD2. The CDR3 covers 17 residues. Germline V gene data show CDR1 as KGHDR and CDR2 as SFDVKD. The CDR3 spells CATGDHLRLAGANEQFF. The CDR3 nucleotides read TGTGCCACCGGTGACCACCTCCGACTAGCGGGAGCCAATGAGCAGTTCTTC.

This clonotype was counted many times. The DNA for the CDR3 is TGCGCCAGCAGCTTTTTGGGGGACTCGGGGAGTGGCTACACCTTC. It translates to CASSFLGDSGSGYTF. The chain has TRBV5-1 and TRBJ1-2; weak D call: TRBD1 (5 bases). Germline V lookup: CDR1 SGHRS, CDR2 YFSETQ. Trimming cost V 2 bases and J 7 bases, with 18 bases left between them. The CDR3 spans 15 residues.

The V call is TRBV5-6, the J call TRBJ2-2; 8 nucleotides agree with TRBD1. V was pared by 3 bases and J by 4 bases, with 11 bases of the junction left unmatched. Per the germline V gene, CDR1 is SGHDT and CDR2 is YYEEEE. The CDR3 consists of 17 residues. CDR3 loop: CASSSTQGARGTGELFF. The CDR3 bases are TGTGCCAGCAGCTCTACTCAGGGGGCGCGCGGCACCGGGGAGCTGTTTTTT.

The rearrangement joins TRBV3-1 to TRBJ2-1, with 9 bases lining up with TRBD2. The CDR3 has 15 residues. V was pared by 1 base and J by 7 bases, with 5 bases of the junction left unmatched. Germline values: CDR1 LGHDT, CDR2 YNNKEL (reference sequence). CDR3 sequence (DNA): TGTGCCAGCAGCCAAGGACTAGCGGAGGTAAATGAGCAGTTCTTC. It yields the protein CASSQGLAEVNEQFF.

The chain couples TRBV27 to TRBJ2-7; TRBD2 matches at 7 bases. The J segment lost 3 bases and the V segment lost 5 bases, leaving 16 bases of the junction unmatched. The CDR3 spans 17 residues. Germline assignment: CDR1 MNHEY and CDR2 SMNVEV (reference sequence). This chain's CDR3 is CASSPLAEAGARYEQYF. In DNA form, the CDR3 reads TGTGCCAGCAGTCCACTCGCGGAGGCGGGAGCGCGCTACGAGCAGTACTTC.

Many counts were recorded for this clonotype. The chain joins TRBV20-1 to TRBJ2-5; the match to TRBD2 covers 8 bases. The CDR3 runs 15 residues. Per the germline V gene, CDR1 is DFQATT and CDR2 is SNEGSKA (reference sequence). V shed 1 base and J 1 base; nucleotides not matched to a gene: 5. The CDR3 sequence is CSARVSSGGQETQYF. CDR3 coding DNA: TGCAGTGCTAGAGTTTCCAGCGGGGGCCAAGAGACCCAGTACTTC.

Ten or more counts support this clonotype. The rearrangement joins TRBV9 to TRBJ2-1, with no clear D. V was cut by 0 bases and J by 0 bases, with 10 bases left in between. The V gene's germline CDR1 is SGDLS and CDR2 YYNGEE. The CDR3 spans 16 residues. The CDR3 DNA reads TGTGCCAGCAGCGTAGGACCGGGCGGCTCCTACAATGAGCAGTTCTTC. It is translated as CASSVGPGGSYNEQFF.

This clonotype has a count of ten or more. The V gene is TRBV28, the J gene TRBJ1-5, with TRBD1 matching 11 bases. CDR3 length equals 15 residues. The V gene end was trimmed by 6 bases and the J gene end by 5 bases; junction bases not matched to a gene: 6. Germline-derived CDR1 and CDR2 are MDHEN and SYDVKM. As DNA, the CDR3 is TGTGCCAGCAGCGCGGGACAGGGGGATCATCAGCCCCAGCATTTT. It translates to CASSAGQGDHQPQHF.

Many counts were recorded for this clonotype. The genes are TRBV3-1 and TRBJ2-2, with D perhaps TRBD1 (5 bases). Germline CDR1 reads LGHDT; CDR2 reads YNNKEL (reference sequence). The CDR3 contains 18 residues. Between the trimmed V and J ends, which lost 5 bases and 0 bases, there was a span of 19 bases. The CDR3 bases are TGTGCCAGCAGCGACAGCCGGTCGGCAGCGACGAACACCGGGGAGCTGTTTTTT. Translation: CASSDSRSAATNTGELFF.

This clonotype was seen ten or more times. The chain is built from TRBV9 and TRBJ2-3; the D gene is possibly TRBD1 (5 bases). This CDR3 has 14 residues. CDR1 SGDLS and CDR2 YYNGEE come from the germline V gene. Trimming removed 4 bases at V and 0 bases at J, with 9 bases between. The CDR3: CASSPRQSTDTQYF. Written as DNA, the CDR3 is TGTGCCAGCAGCCCCCGACAGAGCACAGATACGCAGTATTTT.

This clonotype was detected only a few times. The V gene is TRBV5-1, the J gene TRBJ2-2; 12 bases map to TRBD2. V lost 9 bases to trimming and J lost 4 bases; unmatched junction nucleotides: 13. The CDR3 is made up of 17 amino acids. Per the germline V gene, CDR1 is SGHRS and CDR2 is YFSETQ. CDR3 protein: CATGNLAGGPGTGELFF. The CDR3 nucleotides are TGCGCCACCGGGAACCTAGCGGGAGGGCCAGGCACCGGGGAGCTGTTTTTT.

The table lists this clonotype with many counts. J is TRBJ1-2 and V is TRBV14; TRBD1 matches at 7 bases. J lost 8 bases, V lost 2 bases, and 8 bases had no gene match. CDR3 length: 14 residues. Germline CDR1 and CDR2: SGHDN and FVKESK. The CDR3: CASSQSRGLGGYTF. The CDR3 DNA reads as TGTGCCAGCAGCCAATCAAGGGGGCTAGGGGGCTACACCTTC. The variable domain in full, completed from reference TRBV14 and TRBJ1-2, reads EAGVTQFPSHSVIEKGQTVTLRCDPISGHDNLYWYRRVMGKEIKFLLHFVKESKQDESGMPNNRFLAERTGGTYSTLKVQPAELEDSGVYFCASSQSRGLGGYTFGSGTRLTVV.

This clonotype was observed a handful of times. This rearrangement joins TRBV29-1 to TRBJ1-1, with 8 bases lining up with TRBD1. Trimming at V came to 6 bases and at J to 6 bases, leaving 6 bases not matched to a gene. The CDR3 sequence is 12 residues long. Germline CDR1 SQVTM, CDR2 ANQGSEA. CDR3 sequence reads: CSVQGAGAEAFF. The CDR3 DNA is TGCAGCGTCCAGGGGGCTGGGGCTGAAGCTTTCTTT.

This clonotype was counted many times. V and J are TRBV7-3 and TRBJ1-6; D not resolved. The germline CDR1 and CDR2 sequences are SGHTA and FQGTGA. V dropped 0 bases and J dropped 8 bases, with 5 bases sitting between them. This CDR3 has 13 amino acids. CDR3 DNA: TGTGCCAGCAGCTTAACGCGGGATTCACCCCTCCACTTT. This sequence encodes CASSLTRDSPLHF.

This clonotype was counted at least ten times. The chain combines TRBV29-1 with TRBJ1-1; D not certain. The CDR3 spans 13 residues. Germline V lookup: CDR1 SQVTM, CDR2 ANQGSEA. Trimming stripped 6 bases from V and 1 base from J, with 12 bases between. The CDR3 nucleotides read TGCAGCGTGACCCTTGAAGGGAACACTGAAGCTTTCTTT. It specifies CSVTLEGNTEAFF. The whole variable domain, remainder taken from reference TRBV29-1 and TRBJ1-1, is SAVISQKPSRDICQRGTSLTIQCQVDSQVTMMFWYRQQPGQSLTLIATANQGSEATYESGFVIDKFPISRPNLTFSTLTVSNMSPEDSSIYLCSVTLEGNTEAFFGQGTRLTVV.

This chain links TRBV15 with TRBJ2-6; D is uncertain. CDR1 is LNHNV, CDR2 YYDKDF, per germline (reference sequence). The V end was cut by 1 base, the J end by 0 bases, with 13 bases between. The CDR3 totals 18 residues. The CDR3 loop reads CATSRGFFGNSGANVLTF. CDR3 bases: TGTGCCACCAGCAGAGGGTTTTTTGGCAACTCTGGGGCCAACGTCCTGACTTTC.

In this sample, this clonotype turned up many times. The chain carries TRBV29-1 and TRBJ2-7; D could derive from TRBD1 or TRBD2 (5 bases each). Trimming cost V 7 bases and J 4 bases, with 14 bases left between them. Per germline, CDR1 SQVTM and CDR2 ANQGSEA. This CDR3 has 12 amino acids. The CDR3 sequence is CSAVEGPYEQYF. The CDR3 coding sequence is TGCAGCGCCGTAGAGGGACCTTACGAGCAGTACTTC.

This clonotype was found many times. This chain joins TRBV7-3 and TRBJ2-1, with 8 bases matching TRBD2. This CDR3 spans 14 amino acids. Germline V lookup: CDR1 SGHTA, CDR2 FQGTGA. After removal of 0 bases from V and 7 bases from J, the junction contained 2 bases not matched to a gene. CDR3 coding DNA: TGTGCCAGCAGCTTAACCCGGGAGGGTAATGAGCAGTTCTTC. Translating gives CASSLTREGNEQFF.

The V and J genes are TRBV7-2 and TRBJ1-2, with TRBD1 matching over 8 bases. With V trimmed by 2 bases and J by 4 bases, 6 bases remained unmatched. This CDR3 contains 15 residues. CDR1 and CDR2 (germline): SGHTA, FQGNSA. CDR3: CASSLQGAGLYGYTF. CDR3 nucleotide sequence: TGTGCCAGCAGCTTACAGGGGGCAGGGCTCTATGGCTACACCTTC. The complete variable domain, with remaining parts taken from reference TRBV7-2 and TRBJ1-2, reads GAGVSQSPSNKVTEKGKDVELRCDPISGHTALYWYRQSLGQGLEFLIYFQGNSAPDKSGLPSDRFSAERTGGSVSTLTIQRTQQEDSAVYLCASSLQGAGLYGYTFGSGTRLTVV.

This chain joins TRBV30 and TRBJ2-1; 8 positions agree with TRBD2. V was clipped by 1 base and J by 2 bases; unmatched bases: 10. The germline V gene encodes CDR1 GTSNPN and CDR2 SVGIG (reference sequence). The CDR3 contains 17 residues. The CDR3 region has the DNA TGTGCCTGGAGTGCCCTCGGCGGGAGGAGTCCCTACAATGAGCAGTTCTTC. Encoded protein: CAWSALGGRSPYNEQFF.

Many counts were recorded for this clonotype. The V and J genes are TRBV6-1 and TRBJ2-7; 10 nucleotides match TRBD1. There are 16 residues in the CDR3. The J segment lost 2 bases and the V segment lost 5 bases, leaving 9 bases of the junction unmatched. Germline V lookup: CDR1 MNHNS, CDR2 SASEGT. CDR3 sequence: CASSYNRQGAPYEQYF. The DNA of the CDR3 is TGTGCCAGCAGTTACAACAGACAGGGGGCTCCCTACGAGCAGTACTTC.